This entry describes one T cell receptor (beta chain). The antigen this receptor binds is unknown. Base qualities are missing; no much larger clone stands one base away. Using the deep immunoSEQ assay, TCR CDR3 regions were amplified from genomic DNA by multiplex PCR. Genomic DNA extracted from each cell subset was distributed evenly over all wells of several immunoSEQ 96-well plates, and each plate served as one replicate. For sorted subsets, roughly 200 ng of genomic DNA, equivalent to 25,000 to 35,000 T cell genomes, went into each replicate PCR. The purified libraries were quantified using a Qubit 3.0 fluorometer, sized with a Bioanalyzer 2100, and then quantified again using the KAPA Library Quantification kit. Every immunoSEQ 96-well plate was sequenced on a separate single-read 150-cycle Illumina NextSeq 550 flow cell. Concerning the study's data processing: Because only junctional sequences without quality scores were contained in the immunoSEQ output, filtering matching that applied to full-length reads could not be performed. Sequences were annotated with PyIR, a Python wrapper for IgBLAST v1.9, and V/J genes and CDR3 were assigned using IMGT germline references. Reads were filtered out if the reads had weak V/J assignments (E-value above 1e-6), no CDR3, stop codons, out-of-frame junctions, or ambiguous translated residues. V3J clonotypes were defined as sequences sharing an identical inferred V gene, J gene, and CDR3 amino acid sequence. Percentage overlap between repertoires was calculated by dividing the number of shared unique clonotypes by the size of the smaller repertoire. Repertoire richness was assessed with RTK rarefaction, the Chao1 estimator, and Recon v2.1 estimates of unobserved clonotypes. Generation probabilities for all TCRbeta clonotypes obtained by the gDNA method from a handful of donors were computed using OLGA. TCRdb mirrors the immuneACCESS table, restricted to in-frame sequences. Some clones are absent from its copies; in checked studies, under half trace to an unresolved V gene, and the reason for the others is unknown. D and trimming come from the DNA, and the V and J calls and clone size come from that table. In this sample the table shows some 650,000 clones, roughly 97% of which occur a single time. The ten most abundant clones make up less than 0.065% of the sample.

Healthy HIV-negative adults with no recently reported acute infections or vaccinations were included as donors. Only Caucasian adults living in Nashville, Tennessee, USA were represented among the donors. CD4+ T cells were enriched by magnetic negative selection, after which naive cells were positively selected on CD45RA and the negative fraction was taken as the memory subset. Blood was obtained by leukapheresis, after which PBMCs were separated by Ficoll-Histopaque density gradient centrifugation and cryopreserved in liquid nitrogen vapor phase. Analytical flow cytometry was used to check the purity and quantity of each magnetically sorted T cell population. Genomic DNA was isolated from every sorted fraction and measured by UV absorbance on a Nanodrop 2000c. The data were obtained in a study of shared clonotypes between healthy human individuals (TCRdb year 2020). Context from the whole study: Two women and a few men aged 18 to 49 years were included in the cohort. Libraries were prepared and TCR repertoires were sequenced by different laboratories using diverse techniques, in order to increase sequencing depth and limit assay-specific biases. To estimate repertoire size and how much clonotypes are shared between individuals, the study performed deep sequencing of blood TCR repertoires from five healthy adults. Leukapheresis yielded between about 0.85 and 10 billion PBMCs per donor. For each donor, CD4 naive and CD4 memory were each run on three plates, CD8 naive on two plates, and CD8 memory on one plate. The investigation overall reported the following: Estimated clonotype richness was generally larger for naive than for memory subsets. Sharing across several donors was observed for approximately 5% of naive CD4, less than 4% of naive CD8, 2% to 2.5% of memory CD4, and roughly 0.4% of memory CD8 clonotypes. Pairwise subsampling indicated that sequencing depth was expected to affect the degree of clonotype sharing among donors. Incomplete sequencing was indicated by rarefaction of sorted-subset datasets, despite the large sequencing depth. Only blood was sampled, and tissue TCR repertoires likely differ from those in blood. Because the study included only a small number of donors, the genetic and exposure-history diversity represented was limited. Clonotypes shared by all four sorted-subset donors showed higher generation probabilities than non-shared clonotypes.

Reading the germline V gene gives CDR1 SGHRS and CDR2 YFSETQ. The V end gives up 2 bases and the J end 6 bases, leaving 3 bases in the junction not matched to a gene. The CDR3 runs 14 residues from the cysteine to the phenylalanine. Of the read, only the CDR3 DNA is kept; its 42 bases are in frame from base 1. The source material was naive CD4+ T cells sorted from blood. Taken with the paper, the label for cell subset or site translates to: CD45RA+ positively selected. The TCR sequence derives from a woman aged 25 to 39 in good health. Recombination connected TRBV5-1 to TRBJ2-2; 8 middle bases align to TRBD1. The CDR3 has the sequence CASSFGQGSGELFF. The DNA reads TGCGCCAGCAGCTTCGGACAGGGATCCGGGGAGCTGTTTTTT.